The clone carrying this TCR beta chain was counted only a few times. Its antigen is not known. The data stem from a study of T cell responses to AZD1222 COVID-19 vaccine. General study findings and limits: Repertoire samples came only from after the peak T cell response.

Only in-frame clones appear in the TCRdb table, and some are missing; sequencing was by immunoSEQ multiplex PCR. The table shows approximately 97,000 clones, with approximately 91% occurring only once. This receptor was obtained from an adult in good health. The source material was peripheral blood, sampled on day 0 of AZD1222 vaccination.

The DNA for the CDR3 is TGTGCCAGCAGCCCTAGCGGGGCCTACTACGAGCAGTACTTC. Protein product: CASSPSGAYYEQYF. The V call is TRBV7-2, the J call TRBJ2-7, with 9 bases lining up with TRBD2. The germline gives CDR1 SGHTA, CDR2 FQGNSA. Trimming took 5 bases from V and 3 from J; bases not matched to a gene: 5. The CDR3 contains 14 residues.